This TCR beta chain was sequenced in a study of PD-L1 blockade in urothelial cancer. Study summary: Males with bladder-origin urothelial cancer constituted about nine tenths of the roughly 30 patients. Analyzed time points were 3 weeks (second dose) and 6 weeks after therapy began. Overall study findings and caveats: Better progression-free and overall survival followed lower pretreatment blood clonality.

To note about this clone: Antigen unknown.

Specified time point: pretreatment peripheral blood. Germline CDR1 SNHLY, CDR2 FYNNEI. The CDR3 consists of 12 residues. V lost 3 bases and J lost 7, with 10 bases in between. The repertoire was sequenced with immunoSEQ multiplex PCR; TCRdb's copy has only in-frame clones and lacks some. The top ten clones hold approximately 7.1% of a sample with around 79,000 clones, just under 85% of them seen once. The specimen comprised PBMCs, sampled around atezolizumab (anti-PD-L1) treatment. The TCR sequence derives from a man between 40 and 49 years old with urothelial cancer. V and J are TRBV2 and TRBJ2-7; possibly TRBD2 for D (6 bases). The CDR3 DNA sequence: TGTGCCAGCAGTGATGCGGGACCAGAGCAGTACTTC. Translation gives CASSDAGPEQYF.